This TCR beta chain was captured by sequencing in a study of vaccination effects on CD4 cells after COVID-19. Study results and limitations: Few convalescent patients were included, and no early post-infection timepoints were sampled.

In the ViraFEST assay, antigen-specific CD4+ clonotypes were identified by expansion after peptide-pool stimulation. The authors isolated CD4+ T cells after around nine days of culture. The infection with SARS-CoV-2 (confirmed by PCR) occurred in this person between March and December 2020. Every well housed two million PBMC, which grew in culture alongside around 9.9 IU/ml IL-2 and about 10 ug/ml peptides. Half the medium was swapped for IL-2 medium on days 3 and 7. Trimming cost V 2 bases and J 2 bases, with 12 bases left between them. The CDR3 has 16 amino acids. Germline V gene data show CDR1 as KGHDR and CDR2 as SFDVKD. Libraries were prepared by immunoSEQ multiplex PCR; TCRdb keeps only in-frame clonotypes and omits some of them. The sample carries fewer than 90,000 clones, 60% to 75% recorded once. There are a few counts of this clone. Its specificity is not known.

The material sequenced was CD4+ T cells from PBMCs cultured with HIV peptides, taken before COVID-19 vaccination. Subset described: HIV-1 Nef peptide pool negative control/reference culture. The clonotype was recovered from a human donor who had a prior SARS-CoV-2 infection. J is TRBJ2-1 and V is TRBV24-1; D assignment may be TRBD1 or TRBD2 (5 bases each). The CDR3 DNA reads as TGTGCCACCAGTGATTCGGGGACCCCCACCTACAATGAGCAGTTCTTC. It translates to CATSDSGTPTYNEQFF.